One TCR beta chain is described in this entry. This clonotype has just a few counts. Its antigen is not yet known. Base quality data are lacking; no much larger clone is found one base away. From the germline V gene, CDR1 is MDHEN and CDR2 is SYDVKM. CDR3 length: 13 amino acids, cysteine to phenylalanine. Only the CDR3 region is kept as DNA, spanning 39 bases read in frame from base 1. V is pared back by 6 bases and J by 11 bases, with 19 bases lying between the germline termini. Unsorted PBMC libraries were generated from 2 million PBMCs stored in RNAlater at -80 °C until RNA extraction. Multiple sclerosis patients were enrolled in a US clinical protocol evaluating disease progression by magnetic resonance imaging. Peripheral blood underwent Ficoll-Hypaque density gradient centrifugation to isolate PBMCs, which were then cryopreserved in liquid nitrogen. This sample stems from a study of neurological immune-mediated disorders (dated by TCRdb to 2018 to 2020). Notes on the research overall: Among the approximately 34 multiple sclerosis patients, relapsing-remitting MS was present in roughly 30 and secondary progressive MS was present in 3. Peripheral blood TCR-beta repertoires from HTLV-I-associated myelopathy (HAM/TSP) patients, multiple sclerosis patients and healthy controls were compared by UMI-based sequencing. The roughly 110 TCR-beta libraries included longitudinal samples, technical triplicates and paired sorted CD4+ and CD8+ T-cell subsets alongside PBMC samples. The cohort was made up of 68 subjects, consisting of about 15 HAM/TSP patients, 34 multiple sclerosis patients and 20 healthy controls. Study-wide conclusions, independent of this receptor: In phylogenetic analysis, the repertoires of 18 of 34 MS patients grouped into a cluster of related CDR3 sequences, which suggests a possible signature at the repertoire level. No identical CDR3 amino acid sequences were found to be shared among expanded clones across subjects, suggesting that TCR-beta repertoires were private in all groups. TCR clonal expansion was highest in HAM/TSP patients and lowest in MS patients, with MS patients falling below even healthy controls. The MS cluster showed no association with clinical or MRI features, and the authors stated that larger cohorts are needed.

cDNA was synthesized by template-switch 5'RACE using a primer carrying a 10-nucleotide random unique molecular identifier by which each TCR transcript was tagged. Over 160 million TCR-beta sequences, covering 15-18 subjects, were produced in each sequencing run. The RNeasy kit was used to extract total RNA. The KAPA Real-time Library Amplification kit was used to amplify TCR-beta VDJ regions with primers targeting the TCR constant region and the 5'RACE anchor. A first PCR added sample indexes and Illumina adaptors, after which a second PCR increased the library yield. After Ampure bead purification, the TCR product of roughly 650 bp was size-selected on a 2% E-gel SizeSelection system. Library quality was checked on a Bioanalyzer, concentration was measured with Qubit, and libraries were quantified with the Kapa Library Quantification kit before pooling. Libraries were sequenced paired-end 2 x 150 bp on an Illumina HiSeq 2500. To increase sequence diversity, about 25-31% phiX was spiked into each library pool. The published analysis was carried out like this. Quality-filtered reads were processed with the UMI-based MiGEC pipeline, which removed over 75% of raw TCR sequences during error correction. IMGT germline references were used for aligning VDJ genes, and each clonotype was defined as a unique CDR3 amino acid sequence together with its V-J genes. Clonal expansion, Shannon diversity, and CDR3 relatedness (CalcPairwiseDistances, ClusterSamples) were evaluated with VDJtools, and phylogenetic trees were built with CLCbio workbench. Clones with at least 8 unique UMIs were defined as expanded, with this threshold being based on coefficient-of-variation modelling across technical triplicates. TCRdb cleaned the public reads at Q25 with fastp, built clones with MiXCR and kept in-frame beta chains. Rows are combined by CDR3 protein, so each entry shows the most common genes and DNA. The V and J calls, along with clone size, are taken from TCRdb and not from the paper's own processing. Recorded for this sample are tens of thousands of distinct CDR3 sequences; 4.5% of them occurred a single time. Around 5.7% of the sample lies in the top ten.

This receptor chain uses TRBV28 and TRBJ1-2, with a weak D call of TRBD1 (6 bases match). Sequences were obtained from PBMCs. The receptor comes from a woman aged 55-69 years with multiple sclerosis. The CDR3 protein: CASSPGDTRLYTF. The base sequence is TGTGCCAGCAGCCCCGGGGACACCCGTCTTTACACCTTC.